This T cell receptor (beta chain) stems from a study of CD4 T cells in relation to SARS-CoV-2 and coronaviruses. Method: immunoSEQ multiplex PCR; TCRdb's copy keeps in-frame clones and lacks some. This table has about 43,000 clones, roughly 82% appearing once. To note about this clone: No antigen is known for it.

CDR1 is LNHNV, CDR2 YYDKDF, per germline (reference sequence). This CDR3 comprises 13 residues. Trimming cost V 6 bases and J 10 bases, with 16 bases left between them. The clonotype comes from an adult with COVID-19. The sequencing input was naive CD4+ T cells from PBMCs, cultured in vitro. As for subset: naive CD4+ T cells isolated by negative enrichment. The chain links TRBV15 to TRBJ2-1, with D possibly TRBD2 on 5 matching bases. CDR3 region: CATSSGGTWEQFF. CDR3 DNA sequence: TGTGCCACCAGTAGTGGAGGTACCTGGGAGCAGTTCTTC.